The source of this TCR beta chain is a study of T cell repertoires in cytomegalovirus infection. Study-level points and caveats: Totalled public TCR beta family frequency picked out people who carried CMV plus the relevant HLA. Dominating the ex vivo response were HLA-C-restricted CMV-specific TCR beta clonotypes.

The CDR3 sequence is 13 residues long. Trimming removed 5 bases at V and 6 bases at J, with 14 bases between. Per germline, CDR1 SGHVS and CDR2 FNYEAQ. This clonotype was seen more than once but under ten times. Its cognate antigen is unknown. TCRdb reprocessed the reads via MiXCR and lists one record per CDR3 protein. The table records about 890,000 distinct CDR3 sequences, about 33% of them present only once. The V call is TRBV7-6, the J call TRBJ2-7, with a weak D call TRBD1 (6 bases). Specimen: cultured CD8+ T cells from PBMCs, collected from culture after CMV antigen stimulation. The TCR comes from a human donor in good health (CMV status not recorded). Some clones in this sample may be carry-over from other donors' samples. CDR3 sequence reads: CASSRRQDAEQYF. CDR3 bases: TGTGCCAGCAGCCGGCGACAGGACGCCGAGCAGTACTTC.